The next 24 T cell receptor beta chains were all read from a single sample in a study of cytomegalovirus exposure and HLA in healthy donors. The PCR ran on 60 Vbeta and 13 Jbeta primers. Using immunoSEQ multiplex PCR, the repertoire was profiled, and TCRdb retains in-frame clones only, with some absent. The table lists fewer than 250,000 clones, over 65% of them singletons. Specimen: PBMCs. The origin of the receptors is a man aged 35 to 55 in good health and CMV-seronegative.

The chain has TRBV4-3 and TRBJ2-7; unclear D gene. This CDR3 contains 15 residues. V lost 0 bases and J lost 4, with 13 bases in between. Germline values: CDR1 LGHNA, CDR2 YSLEER. This CDR3 is CASSQDPGRPYEQYF. Written as DNA, the CDR3 is TGCGCCAGCAGCCAAGATCCAGGCCGTCCTTACGAGCAGTACTTC.

V gene TRBV2 combines with J gene TRBJ2-3; TRBD1 matches 7 bases. CDR3 length: 14 residues. Germline CDR1 and CDR2: SNHLY and FYNNEI. Trimming removed 6 bases from V and 2 bases from J; junction bases left unmatched: 5. The chain's CDR3 is CASSPGQNTDTQYF. The DNA for the CDR3 is TGTGCCAGCAGCCCGGGACAGAACACAGATACGCAGTATTTT.

The chain is built from TRBV27 and TRBJ2-2; TRBD2 matches at 7 bases. After removal of 3 bases from V and 6 bases from J, the junction contained 4 bases not matched to a gene. Looked up from germline, CDR1 is MNHEY and CDR2 is SMNVEV (reference sequence). This CDR3 is built from 14 residues. The CDR3 loop is CASSFLGGAGELFF. The CDR3 coding sequence is TGTGCCAGCAGTTTTCTGGGAGGGGCCGGGGAGCTGTTTTTT.

This clone was seen once. This chain links TRBV12-5 with TRBJ2-7, with TRBD1 identical over 7 bases. The germline gives CDR1 LGHNT, CDR2 FRNRAP. J gave up 2 bases and V 3 bases, and 10 bases lay outside the gene matches. The CDR3 covers 16 residues. The chain's CDR3 is CASGFVTGADTYEQYF. Written as DNA, the CDR3 is TGTGCTAGTGGTTTTGTAACAGGGGCGGACACCTACGAGCAGTACTTC.

V is TRBV19 and J is TRBJ1-5, with a possible D match to TRBD1 (5 bases). The CDR3 totals 16 residues. V lost 3 bases to trimming and J lost 0 bases, with 12 bases between them. From germline, CDR1 is LNHDA and CDR2 SQIVND (reference sequence). CDR3 DNA: TGTGCCAGTAGTATCGGGGGGGGGATTAGCAATCAGCCCCAGCATTTT. It translates to CASSIGGGISNQPQHF.

The chain carries TRBV7-2 and TRBJ2-7, with 7 positions matching TRBD1. This CDR3 contains 14 residues. CDR1 and CDR2 from the germline V gene are SGHTA and FQGNSA. V lost 5 bases, J lost 3 bases, and 7 bases stayed unmatched. CDR3 in amino acids: CASSPGTAVYEQYF. The CDR3 DNA reads TGTGCCAGCAGCCCCGGGACAGCGGTCTACGAGCAGTACTTC.

Only a few counts were recorded for this clone. The rearrangement joins TRBV15 to TRBJ1-2, with D perhaps matching TRBD1 (5 bases). The V gene's germline CDR1 is LNHNV and CDR2 YYDKDF (reference sequence). Trimming took 0 bases from V and 4 from J, leaving 12 bases between them. The CDR3 runs 15 residues. The CDR3 loop is CATSRDRGRGYGYTF. Written as DNA, the CDR3 is TGTGCCACCAGCAGAGATCGCGGGAGGGGCTATGGCTACACCTTC.

A word on this clone: Other DNA sequences within the sample encode an identical CDR3. This sequence joins TRBV19 and TRBJ1-1, with D unresolved. V was shortened by 3 bases and J by 1 base, with 6 bases between the two germline ends. Germline V gene data show CDR1 as LNHDA and CDR2 as SQIVND (reference sequence). The CDR3 has 13 residues. The CDR3 reads CASSIGGNTEAFF. CDR3 coding DNA: TGTGCCAGTAGTATCGGCGGGAACACTGAAGCTTTCTTT.

V gene TRBV29-1 combines with J gene TRBJ2-5, with a possible D match to TRBD1 (6 bases). V lost 3 bases, J lost 4 bases, and 21 bases lay in between. The CDR3 contains 16 residues. Germline assignment: CDR1 SQVTM and CDR2 ANQGSEA. The CDR3 reads CSVDDRSFPSGETQYF. DNA for the CDR3: TGCAGCGTTGACGACAGGTCGTTCCCCTCGGGAGAGACCCAGTACTTC.

The J gene is TRBJ1-1, the V gene TRBV30; no clear D. The germline gives CDR1 GTSNPN, CDR2 SVGIG (reference sequence). The CDR3 contains 13 residues. V shed 0 bases and J shed 4 bases, with 9 bases lying between them. CDR3 loop: CAWSVEGGTEAFF. The CDR3 DNA reads TGTGCCTGGAGTGTGGAGGGCGGCACTGAAGCTTTCTTT.

The J gene is TRBJ2-3, the V gene TRBV6-1; 7 bases match TRBD2. CDR1 and CDR2 (germline): MNHNS, SASEGT. V trimming: 3 bases; J trimming: 3 bases; junction bases outside the gene matches: 9. The CDR3 consists of 16 residues. The DNA of the CDR3 is TGTGCCAGCAGTGACATGGCGGGGGTACCTACAGATACGCAGTATTTT. As protein: CASSDMAGVPTDTQYF.

V gene TRBV7-8 combines with J gene TRBJ1-2; unclear D gene. The CDR3 runs 13 residues. Trimming removed 0 bases from V and 5 bases from J, with 7 bases in between. Germline lookup yields CDR1 SGHVS and CDR2 FQNEAQ. The CDR3 region is CASSLAVQYGYTF. Written as DNA, the CDR3 is TGTGCCAGCAGCTTAGCGGTTCAGTATGGCTACACCTTC.

In DNA, the CDR3 is TGTGCTAGTGGTTTGACCCGACAGGGGCATAATTCACCCCTCCACTTT. Protein product: CASGLTRQGHNSPLHF. This chain uses TRBV12-5 with TRBJ1-6; 8 positions match TRBD1. Germline V gene sequence: CDR1 LGHNT, CDR2 FRNRAP. The junction had 5 bases not matched to a gene; V was cut back by 2 bases and J by 5 bases. The length of the CDR3 is 16 residues.

CDR3 protein: CASTPDLQQGDGGYTF. The CDR3 DNA reads TGTGCCAGCACACCAGACCTACAACAGGGTGACGGTGGCTACACCTTC. The J gene is TRBJ1-2, the V gene TRBV5-8; TRBD1 is a possible D gene (6 bases). CDR1 and CDR2 (germline): SGHTS, YDEGEE. V dropped 6 bases and J dropped 7 bases, with 25 bases sitting between them. The CDR3 extends over 16 amino acids.

The chain is built from TRBV7-2 and TRBJ1-2; 7 positions agree with TRBD1. The V gene's germline CDR1 is SGHTA and CDR2 FQGNSA. The CDR3 is 14 residues long. V trimming: 6 bases; J trimming: 3 bases; junction bases outside the gene matches: 7. The CDR3 coding sequence is TGTGCCAGCAGTTACCTGACAGGGCACTATGGCTACACCTTC. This codes for CASSYLTGHYGYTF.

This rearrangement joins TRBV7-9 to TRBJ1-4; D unclear. The CDR3 length is 14 residues. Germline V gives CDR1 SEHNR, CDR2 FQNEAQ (reference sequence). Trimming removed 6 bases at V and 7 bases at J, with 15 bases between. The CDR3 DNA is TGTGCCAGCAGTGTTAGGAGCCTGGGTGAAAAACTGTTTTTT. Amino acid sequence: CASSVRSLGEKLFF.

This clone has a handful of counts. The chain uses TRBV19 and TRBJ1-5; TRBD1 is a possible D gene (6 bases). Germline V gene data show CDR1 as LNHDA and CDR2 as SQIVND (reference sequence). Trimming took off 10 bases at V and 4 bases at J, with 11 bases between the two ends. The CDR3 loop spans 12 amino acids. CDR3 in DNA: TGTGCCACCAGGACAGCAAATCAGCCCCAGCATTTT. It translates to CATRTANQPQHF.

This clone was counted a few times. This chain uses TRBV4-2 with TRBJ2-1; 7 bases align to TRBD1. The junction had 3 bases not matched to a gene; V was cut back by 6 bases and J by 1 base. Looked up from germline, CDR1 is LGHNA and CDR2 is YNFKEQ. The CDR3 covers 14 residues. In DNA, the CDR3 is TGTGCCAGCAGAAGCAGGGGGTCCTACAATGAGCAGTTCTTC. Residues: CASRSRGSYNEQFF.

This chain joins TRBV9 and TRBJ2-1, with D possibly being TRBD2 (6 bases). This CDR3 region has 15 residues. The germline V gene encodes CDR1 SGDLS and CDR2 YYNGEE. V lost 0 bases to trimming and J lost 4 bases, with 11 bases between them. CDR3 in DNA: TGTGCCAGCAGCGTAGGCGGGAACCCATACAATGAGCAGTTCTTC. Protein product: CASSVGGNPYNEQFF.

J is TRBJ2-5 and V is TRBV2; possibly TRBD1 for D (5 bases). Matching the DNA end better, TRBJ2-7 makes the J call doubtful. The CDR3 is 14 amino acids. The germline CDR1 and CDR2 sequences are SNHLY and FYNNEI. The CDR3 loop is CASSVGVSSYEQYF. DNA of the CDR3: TGTGCCAGCAGTGTAGGGGTAAGCTCCTACGAGCAGTACTTC.

V and J are TRBV5-4 and TRBJ1-4; D may be TRBD1 (5 bases). CDR3 length: 13 residues. The germline gives CDR1 SGHNT, CDR2 YYREEE (reference sequence). Trimming cost V 1 base and J 5 bases, with 6 bases left between them. The CDR3 loop is CASSLRGNEKLFF. DNA of the CDR3: TGTGCCAGCAGCTTGAGGGGCAATGAAAAACTGTTTTTT.

The V call is TRBV14, the J call TRBJ2-1; D possibly corresponds to TRBD1 (5 bases). The CDR3 consists of 15 residues. Germline V lookup: CDR1 SGHDN, CDR2 FVKESK. V dropped 1 base and J dropped 5 bases, with 12 bases sitting between them. CDR3 DNA: TGTGCCAGCAGCCAAGGCAAGGCAGGGAACAATGAGCAGTTCTTC. It translates to CASSQGKAGNNEQFF.

The CDR3 bases are TGTGCCAGCAGCGTTGGACAGGGGGCGGTTAATGAAAAACTGTTTTTT. Protein: CASSVGQGAVNEKLFF. The chain carries TRBV9 and TRBJ1-4; 11 nucleotides line up with TRBD1. From germline, CDR1 is SGDLS and CDR2 YYNGEE. The junction had 4 bases not matched to a gene; V was cut back by 2 bases and J by 4 bases. This CDR3 region has 16 residues. The full variable domain, rest sourced from reference TRBV9 and TRBJ1-4, is DSGVTQTPKHLITATGQRVTLRCSPRSGDLSVYWYQQSLDQGLQFLIQYYNGEERAKGNILERFSAQQFPDLHSELNLSSLELGDSALYFCASSVGQGAVNEKLFFGSGTQLSVL.

J is TRBJ1-1 and V is TRBV27; 7 nucleotides line up with TRBD1. With V trimmed by 6 bases and J by 1 base, 8 bases remained unmatched. The CDR3 has 15 residues. In germline, CDR1 is MNHEY, CDR2 SMNVEV (reference sequence). CDR3 residues: CASRTDRVTNTEAFF. The CDR3 region has the DNA TGTGCCAGCAGAACTGACAGGGTAACGAACACTGAAGCTTTCTTT.